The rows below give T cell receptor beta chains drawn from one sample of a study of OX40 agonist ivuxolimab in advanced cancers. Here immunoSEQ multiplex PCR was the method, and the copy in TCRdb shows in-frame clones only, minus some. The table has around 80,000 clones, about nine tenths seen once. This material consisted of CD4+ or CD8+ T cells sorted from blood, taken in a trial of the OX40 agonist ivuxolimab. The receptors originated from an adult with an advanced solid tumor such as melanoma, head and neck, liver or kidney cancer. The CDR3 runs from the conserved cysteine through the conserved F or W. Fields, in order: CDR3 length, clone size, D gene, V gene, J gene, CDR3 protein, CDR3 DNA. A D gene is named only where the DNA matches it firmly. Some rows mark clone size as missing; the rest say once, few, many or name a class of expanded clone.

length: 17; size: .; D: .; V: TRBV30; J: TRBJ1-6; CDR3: CAWSDISGSSYNSPLHF; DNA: TGTGCCTGGAGTGATATCTCAGGGAGCTCCTATAATTCACCCCTCCACTTT
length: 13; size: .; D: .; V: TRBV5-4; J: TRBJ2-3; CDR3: CASSLPLTDTQYF; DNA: TGTGCCAGCAGCTTGCCCCTGACAGATACGCAGTATTTT
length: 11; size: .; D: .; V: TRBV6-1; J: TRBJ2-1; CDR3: CASSYRNEQFF; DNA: TGTGCCAGCAGTTACCGCAATGAGCAGTTCTTC
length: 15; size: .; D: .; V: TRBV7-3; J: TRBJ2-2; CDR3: CASSFAATNTGELFF; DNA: TGTGCCAGCAGCTTCGCTGCAACGAACACCGGGGAGCTGTTTTTT
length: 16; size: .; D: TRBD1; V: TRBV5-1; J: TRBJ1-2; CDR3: CASSKARQGEEYGYTF; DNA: TGCGCCAGCAGCAAAGCTCGACAGGGGGAGGAGTATGGCTACACCTTC
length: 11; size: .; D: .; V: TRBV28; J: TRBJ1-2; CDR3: CASQTRDGYTF; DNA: TGTGCCAGCCAGACAAGAGATGGCTACACCTTC
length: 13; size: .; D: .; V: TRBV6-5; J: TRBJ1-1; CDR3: CASRMDLQAEAFF; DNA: TGTGCCAGCAGAATGGACCTCCAAGCTGAAGCTTTCTTT
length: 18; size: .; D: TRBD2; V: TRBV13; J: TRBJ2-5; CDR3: CASSQSWTSGGVQETQYF; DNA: TGTGCCAGCAGCCAGTCATGGACTAGCGGGGGGGTACAAGAGACCCAGTACTTC
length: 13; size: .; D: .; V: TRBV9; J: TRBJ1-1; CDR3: CASSPFTQNRAFF; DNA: TGTGCCAGCAGCCCCTTCACACAGAACAGAGCTTTCTTT
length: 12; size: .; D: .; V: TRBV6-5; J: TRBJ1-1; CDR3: CASHRDITEAFF; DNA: TGTGCCAGCCACAGGGATATCACTGAAGCTTTCTTT
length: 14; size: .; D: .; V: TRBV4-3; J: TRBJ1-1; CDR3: CASSRGGSGTEAFF; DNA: TGCGCCAGCAGCAGAGGGGGATCGGGCACTGAAGCTTTCTTT
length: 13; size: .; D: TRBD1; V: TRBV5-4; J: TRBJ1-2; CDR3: CVSSSGQGYGYTF; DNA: TGTGTCAGCAGCTCTGGACAGGGGTATGGCTACACCTTC
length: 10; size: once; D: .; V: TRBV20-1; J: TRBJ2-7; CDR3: CSASTYEQYF; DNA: TGCAGTGCTAGCACCTACGAGCAGTACTTC
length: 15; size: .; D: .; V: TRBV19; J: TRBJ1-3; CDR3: CASSIRRGDPNTIYF; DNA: TGTGCCAGTAGTATCCGCAGGGGCGACCCAAACACCATATATTTT
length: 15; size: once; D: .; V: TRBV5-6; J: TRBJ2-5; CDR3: CASSLLDRTQETQYF; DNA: TGTGCCAGCAGCTTGTTGGACAGAACCCAAGAGACCCAGTACTTC
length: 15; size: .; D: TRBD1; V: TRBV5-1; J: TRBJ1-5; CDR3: CASSRTGVWNQPQHF; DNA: TGCGCCAGCAGCCGGACAGGGGTTTGGAATCAGCCCCAGCATTTT